A selection of T cell receptor beta chains follows, all from one sample in a study of blood T cell repertoires in COVID-19. Repertoires were generated with immunoSEQ multiplex PCR, while TCRdb's copy carries only in-frame clones and drops some. The data hold tens of thousands of clones, with 80% to 95% observed a single time. The sequencing sample was made of peripheral blood. The receptors originated from a human donor in a cohort sampled during active COVID-19. Both conserved end residues are part of each CDR3. A D gene is named only where the DNA matches it firmly. Size is stated for part of the rows, as once, few or many counts, or as a class when the clone is expanded.

>TRBD2|TRBV27|NA|TRBJ2-7
TGTGCCAGCAGTGTCCCGGGACTAGTGGTTCCTTACGAGCAGTACTTC
CASSVPGLVVPYEQYF
>TRBD1|TRBV29-1|NA|TRBJ2-3
TGCAGCGTTGGACAGGGGGGATTGGATACGCAGTATTTT
CSVGQGGLDTQYF
>NA|TRBV5-1|NA|TRBJ1-1
TGCGCCAGCAGCTTGCGGGGGGCTGAAGCTTTCTTT
CASSLRGAEAFF
>TRBD1|TRBV4-1|NA|TRBJ2-7
TGCGCCAGCAGCCAAGAACAGGGGGGTTACGAGCAGTACTTC
CASSQEQGGYEQYF
>TRBD2|TRBV4-1|NA|TRBJ2-1
TGCGCCAGCAGCCAATCAACCTCCGGGACTAGCGGGAGGGTTGAGCAGTTCTTC
CASSQSTSGTSGRVEQFF
>TRBD2|TRBV4-3|NA|TRBJ2-2
TGCGCCAGCAGCCAAGATGGACTAGCGCCTAACACCGGGGAGCTGTTTTTT
CASSQDGLAPNTGELFF
>NA|TRBV14|NA|TRBJ1-6
TGTGCCAGCAGCCAAGAAGGGCCGCTGCGAGGGCTCGACCACCTCCACTTT
CASSQEGPLRGLDHLHF
>TRBD1|TRBV6-6|NA|TRBJ1-6
TGTGCCAGCAGTTACTTCGCCGGGACAGGGGATTCACCCCTCCACTTT
CASSYFAGTGDSPLHF
>NA|TRBV3-1/TRBV3-2|NA|TRBJ1-2
TGTGCCAGCAGCCAAGACGCCGGGAGCAACTATGGCTACACCTTC
CASSQDAGSNYGYTF
>TRBD1|TRBV6-5|NA|TRBJ2-1
TGTGCCAGCAGTAGACAGGGGGATAGCAATGAGCAGTTCTTC
CASSRQGDSNEQFF
>NA|TRBV5-1|few|TRBJ1-4
TGCGCCAGCGCCCTTTCGACGGGTAATGAAAAACTGTTTTTT
CASALSTGNEKLFF
>NA|TRBV29-1|NA|TRBJ2-1
TGCAGCGTTGATATAGCGCTTAGCTCCTACAATGAGCAGTTCTTC
CSVDIALSSYNEQFF
>NA|TRBV2|NA|TRBJ2-3
TGTGCCAGCAGTGCGACAGGCCAAGATACGCAGTATTTT
CASSATGQDTQYF
>NA|TRBV24-1|NA|TRBJ2-7
TGTGCCACCAGTGATTTACAGTACGAGCAGTACTTC
CATSDLQYEQYF
>TRBD1|TRBV10-3|NA|TRBJ1-3
TGTGCCATCAGCACCTCCAACACTGGACAGGGAGGTGGAAACACCATATATTTT
CAISTSNTGQGGGNTIYF
>NA|TRBV4-3|NA|TRBJ1-3
TGCGCCAGCAGCCGCTGGGACACGGGAACGGGAAACACCATATATTTT
CASSRWDTGTGNTIYF
>NA|TRBV14|NA|TRBJ1-1
TGTGCCAGCAGCAAACGGACAGCTCCGAACACTGAAGCTTTCTTT
CASSKRTAPNTEAFF
>NA|TRBV25-1|NA|TRBJ2-2
TGTGCCAGCAGTGCGTTGGACATGAACACCGGGGAGCTGTTTTTT
CASSALDMNTGELFF
>NA|TRBV10-3|NA|TRBJ1-5
TGTGCCATCAGGCAGGGGTTAGGCAATCAGCCCCAGCATTTT
CAIRQGLGNQPQHF
>NA|TRBV13|once|TRBJ2-3
TGTGCCAGCAGCCCCTCGTTTTTAGCCCGAGGCACAGATACGCAGTATTTT
CASSPSFLARGTDTQYF
>TRBD2|TRBV7-2|NA|TRBJ2-4
TGTGCCAGCAGCTTAATCGCTAGCGGGGGAGCCAAAAACATTCAGTACTTC
CASSLIASGGAKNIQYF
>TRBD2|TRBV9|NA|TRBJ2-5
TGTGCCAGCAGCAAGGGGCTAGCGGAAGAGACCCAGTACTTC
CASSKGLAEETQYF
>NA|TRBV29-1|NA|TRBJ2-3
TGCAGCGCCCGCAGGGTTGAGGGCACAGATACGCAGTATTTT
CSARRVEGTDTQYF
>NA|TRBV24-1|once|TRBJ2-2
TGTGCCACCAGTGATTTGCGCGGCGGGGAGCTGTTTTTT
CATSDLRGGELFF
>TRBD1|TRBV4-2|NA|TRBJ1-2
TGTGCCAGCAGCCAAGAATGGACAGGACCTGGCTACACCTTC
CASSQEWTGPGYTF
>TRBD2|TRBV5-1|NA|TRBJ2-7
TGCGCCAGCAGCTTGGACCCTAGCGGAACTTCCTACGAGCAGTACTTC
CASSLDPSGTSYEQYF
>NA|TRBV18|NA|TRBJ2-7
TGTGCCAGCTCCCTGACAGGGCGGGGCGCCTACGAGCAGTACTTC
CASSLTGRGAYEQYF
>TRBD1|TRBV4-3|once|TRBJ1-2
TGCGCCAGCAGCCGCCAGGGGACAGGGGCTTTGGGCGGCTACACCTTC
CASSRQGTGALGGYTF
>NA|TRBV5-4|NA|TRBJ1-1
TGTGCCAGCAGCCGAGACACAAACACTGAAGCTTTCTTT
CASSRDTNTEAFF
>NA|TRBV7-2|NA|TRBJ1-2
TGTGCCAGCAGCCCCGACAGAAACTATGGCTACACCTTC
CASSPDRNYGYTF
>NA|TRBV5-6|once|TRBJ2-1
TGTGCCAGCAGCTTAAGGGGCTTCCACAATGAGCAGTTCTTC
CASSLRGFHNEQFF
>TRBD1|TRBV6-5|NA|TRBJ2-3
TGTGCCACCAGGACAGGGAGGAAAGATACGCAGTATTTT
CATRTGRKDTQYF
>NA|TRBV12-2|NA|TRBJ1-5
TGTGCAAGTCGCTTAGCGGGTGGACAGGGGCGATTACAGCCCCAGCATTTT
CASRLAGGQGRLQPQHF
>NA|TRBV27|NA|TRBJ1-5
TGTGCCAGCAGTCCTAGGCATAGCAATCAGCCCCAGCATTTT
CASSPRHSNQPQHF
>NA|TRBV7-2|NA|TRBJ2-1
TGTGCCAGCAGCCCGACTAGTTTTAACAATGAGCAGTTCTTC
CASSPTSFNNEQFF
>TRBD1|TRBV9|NA|TRBJ2-2
TGTGCCAGCAGCGCGGGACAGGGTAAAGCCGGGGAGCTGTTTTTT
CASSAGQGKAGELFF
>TRBD1|TRBV18|NA|TRBJ1-4
TGTGCCAGCTCACGGGACAGGGAAAAACTGTTTTTT
CASSRDREKLFF
>TRBD2|TRBV24-1|NA|TRBJ2-1
TGTGCCACCAGTGATACACTAGCGGGGAAGTATGAGCAGTTCTTC
CATSDTLAGKYEQFF
>NA|TRBV5-1|NA|TRBJ2-5
TGCGCCAGCAACCGGGACTCCCAAGAGACCCAGTACTTC
CASNRDSQETQYF
>NA|TRBV6-5|NA|TRBJ1-5
TGTGCCGTCCCAAGGGGTTACAATCAGCCCCAGCATTTT
CAVPRGYNQPQHF
>NA|TRBV6-5|NA|TRBJ2-2
TGTGCCAGCAGTAGACACAACACCGGGGAGCTGTTTTTT
CASSRHNTGELFF
>NA|TRBV7-2|NA|TRBJ1-3
TGTGCCAGCAGCGTCACTAGACACGGAAACACCATATATTTT
CASSVTRHGNTIYF
>TRBD1|TRBV27|NA|TRBJ1-1
TGTGCCAGCGGGGACAGGGGGAACACTGAAGCTTTCTTT
CASGDRGNTEAFF
>TRBD1|TRBV5-1|NA|TRBJ1-6
TGCGCCAGCAGCCCAACCGGCGGGACAGGTTCACCCCTCCACTTT
CASSPTGGTGSPLHF
>NA|TRBV4-3|NA|TRBJ1-3
TGCGCCAGCAGCCAAGATCCTTACAGGTACTCTGGAAACACCATATATTTT
CASSQDPYRYSGNTIYF
>TRBD2|TRBV6-2/TRBV6-3|NA|TRBJ2-1
TGTGCCAGCAGTTACTCGCCGGGAGGCTACAATGAGCAGTTCTTC
CASSYSPGGYNEQFF
>NA|TRBV7-6|NA|TRBJ1-1
TGTGCCAGCAGCTTAAGTCGGACTCTGAAGAACACTGAAGCTTTCTTT
CASSLSRTLKNTEAFF
>TRBD1|TRBV7-2|NA|TRBJ1-6
TGTGCCAGCAGCTCACTAGGGTTGGGGACAGATAATTCACCCCTCCACTTT
CASSSLGLGTDNSPLHF
>TRBD2|TRBV18|NA|TRBJ2-7
TGTGCCAGCTCACCGAAGGGACTAGCGGGGTCCTCCTACGAGCAGTACTTC
CASSPKGLAGSSYEQYF
>NA|TRBV5-6|NA|TRBJ1-2
TGTGCCAGCAGCTTCTCGGGGGGCCCTGGCTACACCTTC
CASSFSGGPGYTF
>TRBD2|TRBV6-1|NA|TRBJ2-1
TGTGCCAGCAGTGAACGGAGGACTAGCGGGAGTCACAATGAGCAGTTCTTC
CASSERRTSGSHNEQFF
>NA|TRBV9|NA|TRBJ2-3
TGTGCCAGCAGAGACTCGAACACAGATACGCAGTATTTT
CASRDSNTDTQYF
>NA|TRBV3-1/TRBV3-2|NA|TRBJ1-2
TGTGCCAGCAGCCAAAGGGGGTTGAGGGACTATGGCTACACCTTC
CASSQRGLRDYGYTF
>TRBD2|TRBV5-4|once|TRBJ2-7
TGTGCCAGCAGCTTGGCCGGGCCAGCGGGACGGGGCGAGCAGTACTTC
CASSLAGPAGRGEQYF